This entry describes one TCR beta chain. No antigen is known for it. This sample was taken from a study of shared clonotypes between healthy human individuals. Study-wide points: Sequencing depth was a factor that was expected to affect clonotype sharing among donors. The study sampled only blood, and tissue repertoires likely differ. It was the non-shared clonotypes that had lower generation probabilities than clonotypes shared by all four donors.

V was shortened by 4 bases and J by 8 bases, with 18 bases between the two germline ends. The germline gives CDR1 SGHRS, CDR2 YFSETQ. The CDR3 runs 14 residues. Sequenced by immunoSEQ multiplex PCR; TCRdb stores in-frame clones only, minus some. This table holds over a million clones, roughly 96% found once. This receptor was obtained from a man under 40 in good health. This chain connects TRBV5-1 to TRBJ1-2, with D perhaps matching TRBD1 (6 bases). The specimen was naive CD4+ T cells sorted from blood. The sample's subset: CD45RA+ positively selected. CDR3 sequence reads: CASSQGSLGGGYTF. CDR3 bases: TGCGCCAGCAGCCAGGGGAGTCTCGGGGGCGGCTACACCTTC.